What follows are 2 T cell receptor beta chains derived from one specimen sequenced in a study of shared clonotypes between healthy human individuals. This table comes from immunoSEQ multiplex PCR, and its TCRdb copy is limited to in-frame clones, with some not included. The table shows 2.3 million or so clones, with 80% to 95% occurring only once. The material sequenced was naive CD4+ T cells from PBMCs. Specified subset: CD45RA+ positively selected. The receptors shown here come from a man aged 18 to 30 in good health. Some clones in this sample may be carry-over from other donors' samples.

The CDR3 here is CASTRQGIVDEQFF. The CDR3 bases are TGTGCCAGTACACGACAGGGTATCGTGGATGAGCAGTTCTTC. This chain links TRBV19 with TRBJ2-1, with 7 bases that match TRBD1. The CDR3 runs to 14 residues. V shed 7 bases and J 8 bases; nucleotides not matched to a gene: 11. Germline values: CDR1 LNHDA, CDR2 SQIVND (reference sequence).

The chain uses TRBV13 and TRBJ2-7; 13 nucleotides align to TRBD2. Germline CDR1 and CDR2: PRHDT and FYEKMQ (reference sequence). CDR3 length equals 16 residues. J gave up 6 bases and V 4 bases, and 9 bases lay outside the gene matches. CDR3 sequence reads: CASSSWTSGSSREQYF. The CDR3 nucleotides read TGTGCCAGCAGCTCGTGGACTAGCGGGAGTAGTCGCGAGCAGTACTTC. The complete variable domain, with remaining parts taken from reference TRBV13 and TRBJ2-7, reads AAGVIQSPRHLIKEKRETATLKCYPIPRHDTVYWYQQGPGQDPQFLISFYEKMQSDKGSIPDRFSAQQFSDYHSELNMSSLELGDSALYFCASSSWTSGSSREQYFGPGTRLTVT.